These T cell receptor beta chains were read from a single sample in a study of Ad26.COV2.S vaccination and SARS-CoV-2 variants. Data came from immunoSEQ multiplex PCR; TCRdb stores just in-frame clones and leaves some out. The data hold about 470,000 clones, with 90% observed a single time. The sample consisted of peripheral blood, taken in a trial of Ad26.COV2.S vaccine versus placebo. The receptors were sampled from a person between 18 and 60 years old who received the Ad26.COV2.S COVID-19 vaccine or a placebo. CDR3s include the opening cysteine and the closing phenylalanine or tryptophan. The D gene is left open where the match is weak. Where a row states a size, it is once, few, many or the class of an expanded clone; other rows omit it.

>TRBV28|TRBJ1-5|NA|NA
CASSFLPRGVGDNQPQHF
TGTGCCAGCAGTTTTTTGCCACGGGGGGTAGGCGATAATCAGCCCCAGCATTTT
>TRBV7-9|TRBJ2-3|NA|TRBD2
CASSLAGGRRTDTQYF
TGTGCCAGCAGCTTAGCTGGCGGGAGGAGAACAGATACGCAGTATTTT
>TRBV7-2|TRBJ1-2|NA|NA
CASSLGAEVGYTF
TGTGCCAGCAGCTTAGGCGCAGAAGTCGGCTACACCTTC
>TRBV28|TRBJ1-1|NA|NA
CASSPIGYTEAFF
TGTGCCAGCAGTCCTATAGGGTACACTGAAGCTTTCTTT
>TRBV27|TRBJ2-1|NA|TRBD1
CASSKGAYNEQFF
TGTGCCAGCAGTAAGGGGGCATACAATGAGCAGTTCTTC
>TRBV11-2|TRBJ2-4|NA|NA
CASSLAATGYEAKNIQYF
TGTGCCAGCAGCCTAGCGGCGACAGGGTATGAGGCCAAAAACATTCAGTACTTC
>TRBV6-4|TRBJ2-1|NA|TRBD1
CASSDSRQGRAQFF
TGTGCCAGCAGTGACTCGAGACAGGGCCGGGCCCAGTTCTTC
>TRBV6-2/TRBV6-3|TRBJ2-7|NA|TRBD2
CASSSGLAGVPNF
TGTGCCAGCAGTTCCGGACTAGCGGGAGTACCCAACTTC
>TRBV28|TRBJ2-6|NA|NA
CASSKGLAGANVLTF
TGTGCCAGCAGTAAGGGGTTGGCTGGGGCCAACGTCCTGACTTTC
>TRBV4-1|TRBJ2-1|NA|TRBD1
CASSQASGGYSYNEQFF
TGCGCCAGCAGCCAAGCCTCAGGGGGCTATTCCTACAATGAGCAGTTCTTC
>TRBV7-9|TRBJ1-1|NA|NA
CASSRRLGPNTEAFF
TGTGCCAGCAGCCGGCGACTGGGGCCGAACACTGAAGCTTTCTTT
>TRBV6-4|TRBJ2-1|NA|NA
CASRSDRSTGEQFF
TGTGCCAGCAGGAGTGACCGTAGCACGGGGGAGCAGTTCTTC
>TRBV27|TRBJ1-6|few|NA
CASSFSGLNSPLHF
TGTGCCAGCAGTTTCAGCGGACTTAATTCACCCCTCCACTTT
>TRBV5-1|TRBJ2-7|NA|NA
CASSLITGSTYEQYF
TGCGCCAGCAGCTTGATCACCGGGTCCACCTACGAGCAGTACTTC
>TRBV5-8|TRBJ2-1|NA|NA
CASSLYGLPGSYNEQFF
TGTGCCAGCAGCTTATATGGACTACCCGGCTCCTACAATGAGCAGTTCTTC
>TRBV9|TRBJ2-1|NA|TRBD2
CASSVGSGRQWGNEQFF
TGTGCCAGCAGCGTAGGTAGCGGGAGGCAATGGGGCAATGAGCAGTTCTTC